The entry that follows covers one T cell receptor (beta chain) sequence. Its antigen is still unknown. It was through 5'RACE template switching that TCR cDNA was made, with a universal primer site and UMIs added. TCRdb itself ran the 5' RACE reads through MiXCR, one entry per CDR3 protein. The sample yields 450,000 to 550,000 distinct CDR3 sequences, around a fifth seen once. CDR3 size: 14 residues. CDR1 and CDR2 from the germline V gene are MDHEN and SYDVKM. V dropped 6 bases and J dropped 5 bases, with 14 bases sitting between them. The data stem from a study of T cells after yellow fever vaccination. Study summary: Fractions of low cell number were prepared using SMART-Seq v4 Ultra Low Input. Findings and caveats of the study: In post-booster samples, most primary-vaccination clones reappeared (approximately 96% CD4, 88% CD8). Although most clonotypes did not, a small share appeared in both CD4 and CD8 compartments.

This TCR derives from a man between 18 and 29 years old who received the YFV17D yellow fever vaccine. The source was PBMCs, collected approximately 22 days after the first yellow fever vaccination. This rearrangement joins TRBV28 to TRBJ1-5; D is ambiguous. The CDR3 loop is CASSPAGADQPQHF. Here the CDR3 DNA reads TGTGCCAGCAGCCCGGCCGGCGCGGATCAGCCCCAGCATTTT. Drawing the rest from reference TRBV28 and TRBJ1-5, the complete variable domain is DVKVTQSSRYLVKRTGEKVFLECVQDMDHENMFWYRQDPGLGLRLIYFSYDVKMKEKGDIPEGYSVSREKKERFSLILESASTNQTSMYLCASSPAGADQPQHFGDGTRLSIL.